Shown below are 30 T cell receptor beta chains from a single sample sequenced in a study of Graves' ophthalmopathy and Graves' hyperthyroidism. Using RNA transcripts, the TCR beta CDR3 regions were amplified. An initial RT-PCR round employing HTBI primers preceded a second-round multiplex PCR. TCRdb passed the multiplex PCR reads through MiXCR, listing each CDR3 protein once. The sample shows more than 550,000 distinct CDR3 sequences, over 40% of them seen only once. The sequencing input was peripheral blood. These receptors were obtained from an adult man with Graves' ophthalmopathy.

With regard to this clonotype: At one end, the junction sequence differs from germline, possibly due to a read error. CDR3 protein: CASSLGGGQEKLFF. DNA for the CDR3: TGCGCCAGCAGCTTGGGCGGGGGCCAGGAAAAACTGTTTTTC. V and J are TRBV7-2 and TRBJ1-4; D perhaps matches TRBD1 (6 bases). CDR1 is SGHTA, CDR2 FQGNSA, per germline. There are 14 residues in the CDR3.

This chain uses TRBV10-3 with TRBJ1-6; D unclear. Trimming removed 2 bases at V and 7 bases at J, with 6 bases between. The CDR3 consists of 13 residues. Germline-derived CDR1 and CDR2 are ENHRY and SYGVKD. CDR3 DNA: TGTGCCATCAGTGAGGTCGAAAATTCACCCCTCCACTTT. The encoded protein is CAISEVENSPLHF.

This chain links TRBV6-1 with TRBJ2-7; 11 bases agree with TRBD2. Germline values: CDR1 MNHNS, CDR2 SASEGT. CDR3 size: 15 residues. V trimming: 3 bases; J trimming: 6 bases; junction bases outside the gene matches: 7. For the CDR3, the DNA is TGTGCCAGCAGTGAGAAAAGGGGACTAGCGGTCGAGCAGTACTTC. Amino acid sequence: CASSEKRGLAVEQYF.

Written as DNA, the CDR3 is TGTGCCAGCAGTCCGCAACAGGGGGCCTCCGAGCAGTACTTC. This gives the protein CASSPQQGASEQYF. The genes are TRBV6-1 and TRBJ2-7; 9 bases line up with TRBD1. This CDR3 has 14 amino acids. Per the germline V gene, CDR1 is MNHNS and CDR2 is SASEGT. V lost 5 bases and J lost 6; bases outside the gene matches: 8.

Comment on this clonotype: The junction departs from germline at one end; a sequencing error may be responsible. V and J are TRBV20-1 and TRBJ2-2; D is perhaps TRBD2 (5 bases). The CDR3 loop spans 17 amino acids. Germline-derived CDR1 and CDR2 are DFQATT and SNEGSKA (reference sequence). CDR3 bases: TGCGGTGCTAGAGCTGTGGAGGCGGACCTTGACACCGGGGAGCTGTTTTTT. It yields the protein CGARAVEADLDTGELFF.

This clonotype was counted at least ten times. The V gene is TRBV6-2 or TRBV6-3, the J gene TRBJ1-2; a weak D match, TRBD1 (6 bases). CDR3 length: 14 residues. V lost 3 bases and J lost 2, with 10 bases in between. Germline V gene sequence: CDR1 MNHEY, CDR2 SVGEGT. The CDR3 DNA reads as TGTGCCAGCAGTTATCAGGGGCGGAACTATGGCTACACCTTC. Translated: CASSYQGRNYGYTF.

The table lists this clonotype with a few counts. The chain couples TRBV9 to TRBJ1-2, with 10 bases identical to TRBD1. CDR1 SGDLS and CDR2 YYNGEE come from the germline V gene. The CDR3 runs to 14 residues. V lost 6 bases, J lost 6 bases, and 8 bases stayed unmatched. CDR3 DNA sequence: TGTGCCAGCACCCCGGACAGGGGGGGAGATGGCTACACCTTC. This encodes CASTPDRGGDGYTF.

The gene calls are TRBV20-1 and TRBJ2-1, with no clear D. CDR1 DFQATT and CDR2 SNEGSKA come from the germline V gene (reference sequence). The CDR3 spans 13 residues. V lost 6 bases, J lost 10 bases, and 19 bases lay in between. CDR3 amino acids: CSATPRIGREQFF. Written as DNA, the CDR3 is TGCAGTGCGACTCCCCGGATAGGCCGGGAGCAGTTCTTC.

The rearrangement uses TRBV6-1 and TRBJ2-7; D not certain. The CDR3 length is 13 residues. Germline values: CDR1 MNHNS, CDR2 SASEGT. V gave up 6 bases and J gave up 6 bases, with 15 bases separating them. This CDR3 is CASRTRTASEQYF. CDR3 DNA sequence: TGTGCCAGCAGGACCCGGACGGCATCCGAGCAGTACTTC.

In nucleotides, the CDR3 is TGCAGTGCCCATGGACAGGGGGACACCGGGGAGCTGTTTTTT. Amino acid sequence: CSAHGQGDTGELFF. The rearrangement joins TRBV20-1 to TRBJ2-2; 10 positions match TRBD1. The CDR3 extends over 14 amino acids. Germline CDR1 reads DFQATT; CDR2 reads SNEGSKA (reference sequence). Unmatched junction bases numbered 4, after V lost 6 bases and J lost 3 bases.

This chain links TRBV6-5 with TRBJ2-5; D is unresolved. CDR1 is MNHEY and CDR2 is SVGAGI in the germline V gene. V lost 7 bases, J lost 9 bases, and 18 bases lay in between. The CDR3 runs 13 residues. CDR3 nucleotide sequence: TGTGCCAGCACCTACCCCGGGTCTGGGGCCCAGTACTTC. Its protein product is CASTYPGSGAQYF.

The table lists this clonotype with a few counts. The CDR3 sequence is CASSFGGRGEKLFF. In DNA form, the CDR3 reads TGTGCCAGCAGCTTTGGAGGGAGGGGCGAAAAACTGTTTTTT. The chain links TRBV7-2 to TRBJ1-4; weak D call: TRBD1 (5 bases). Germline-derived CDR1 and CDR2 are SGHTA and FQGNSA. Trimming left V 3 bases short and J 8 bases short, with 13 bases between. This CDR3 comprises 14 residues.

This clonotype occurred many times. The CDR3 DNA is TGTGCCAGCAGCGTAACCGGGACCTATAATTCACCCCTCCACTTT. Protein product: CASSVTGTYNSPLHF. The chain joins TRBV9 to TRBJ1-6; unclear D gene. Looked up from germline, CDR1 is SGDLS and CDR2 is YYNGEE. The germline V and J ends were trimmed by 1 base and 2 bases, with 7 bases remaining between them. The CDR3 is 15 residues long.

In its sample, this clonotype was seen a few times. The chain combines TRBV7-2 with TRBJ1-1; D is undetermined. Deletions cut 5 bases from V and 0 bases from J, with 7 bases between. Germline lookup yields CDR1 SGHTA and CDR2 FQGNSA. CDR3 length: 13 amino acids. The CDR3: CASSQWVNTEAFF. DNA for the CDR3: TGTGCCAGCAGCCAATGGGTGAACACTGAAGCTTTCTTT.

This clonotype occurred many times. The chain links TRBV6-6 to TRBJ2-7; 7 nucleotides match TRBD1. The germline CDR1 and CDR2 sequences are MNHNY and SVGAGI (reference sequence). Germline trimming cut 6 bases from V and 2 bases from J; bases unmatched to any gene: 4. This CDR3 contains 13 residues. CDR3 region: CASRPGQTYEQYF. CDR3 DNA: TGTGCCAGCAGACCGGGACAGACCTACGAGCAGTACTTC.

This clonotype was picked up a small number of times. This chain joins TRBV12-3 or TRBV12-4 and TRBJ2-7; 14 nucleotides align to TRBD2. Germline trimming cut 6 bases from V and 2 bases from J; bases unmatched to any gene: 12. The CDR3 extends over 18 amino acids. The CDR3 DNA sequence: TGTGCCAGCAGCCTCGGACTAGCGGGGGGCGTGAAACCCTACGAGCAGTACTTC. Translating it yields CASSLGLAGGVKPYEQYF.

The chain joins TRBV7-3 to TRBJ1-1; 10 bases map to TRBD1. The CDR3 is 15 amino acids. Germline V gene lookup returns CDR1 SGHTA and CDR2 FQGTGA. Trimming at V came to 5 bases and at J to 4 bases, leaving 7 bases not matched to a gene. CDR3 in amino acids: CASSPRDRGGTEAFF. DNA for the CDR3: TGTGCCAGCAGCCCGAGGGACAGGGGAGGCACTGAAGCTTTCTTT.

V usage is TRBV25-1 and J usage is TRBJ2-7, with 7 nucleotides matching TRBD1. Germline V gene sequence: CDR1 MGHDK, CDR2 SYGVNS. Germline trimming cut 8 bases from V and 2 bases from J; bases unmatched to any gene: 6. This CDR3 region has 13 residues. The CDR3 sequence: CASVEDRTYEQYF. DNA for the CDR3: TGTGCCAGCGTAGAGGACAGGACCTACGAGCAGTACTTC.

A note on this clonotype: This may be a read error: a much more frequent sequence differs by one nucleotide. This sequence joins TRBV7-2 and TRBJ2-2, with 13 bases that match TRBD2. This CDR3 region has 17 residues. Germline V gives CDR1 SGHTA, CDR2 FQGNSA. The CDR3 coding sequence is TGTGCCAGCAGCCTTGGGACTAGCGGGACGAACACCGGGGAGCTGCTTTTT. Protein product: CASSLGTSGTNTGELLF.

With respect to this clonotype: A much larger clone differs by one base, so this may be a read error. The CDR3 ends on some other residue instead of the conserved phenylalanine or tryptophan, so this is likely a read error. The chain carries TRBV14 and TRBJ1-2, with unresolved D. CDR1 and CDR2 from the germline V gene are SGHDN and FVKESK. The V end was cut by 7 bases, the J end by 8 bases, with 17 bases between. This CDR3 is 13 amino acids long. The CDR3 DNA sequence: TGTGCCAGCACCCTTTCTCCCGTTGGAGGCTACACCCTC. Translating gives CASTLSPVGGYTL.

The chain carries TRBV6-1 and TRBJ1-5; D might be TRBD1 (6 bases). Trimming took off 6 bases at V and 5 bases at J, with 20 bases between the two ends. The germline V gene encodes CDR1 MNHNS and CDR2 SASEGT. The length of the CDR3 is 16 residues. The DNA for the CDR3 is TGTGCCAGCAGACTCAGGGGATTCTATGGTGATCAGCCCCAGCATTTT. Translation gives CASRLRGFYGDQPQHF.

Comment on this clonotype: The junction shows a germline mismatch at one end, possibly a read error. The chain joins TRBV3-1 to TRBJ2-7; D remains ambiguous. Germline V gene data show CDR1 as LGHDT and CDR2 as YNNKEL (reference sequence). The CDR3 contains 14 residues. CDR3 in DNA: TGTGCCGGCAGCCAAGAGACGGGCTCCTACGAGCAGTACTTC. Protein: CAGSQETGSYEQYF.

The chain carries TRBV6-6 and TRBJ2-3; D gene ambiguous. V lost 7 bases to trimming and J lost 3 bases, with 14 bases between them. CDR1 and CDR2 from the germline V gene are MNHNY and SVGAGI (reference sequence). The CDR3 spans 14 residues. The CDR3 here is CASTRTAGTDTQYF. CDR3 nucleotide sequence: TGTGCCAGCACCAGGACCGCTGGGACAGATACGCAGTATTTT.

The V gene is TRBV20-1, the J gene TRBJ1-5; 8 nucleotides align to TRBD1. CDR1 and CDR2 from the germline V gene are DFQATT and SNEGSKA (reference sequence). V was pared by 2 bases and J by 11 bases, with 11 bases of the junction left unmatched. The CDR3 extends over 14 amino acids. The CDR3 loop reads CSARLQGQVETQHF. CDR3 DNA: TGCAGTGCTAGACTTCAGGGACAGGTAGAGACCCAGCATTTT.

The chain links TRBV10-3 to TRBJ1-2; tentatively, D is TRBD1 (5 bases). The CDR3 spans 14 residues. V lost 10 bases, J lost 8 bases, and 23 bases lay in between. The germline gives CDR1 ENHRY, CDR2 SYGVKD. The CDR3 protein is CASTLRDPLDGYTF. The CDR3 DNA is TGTGCCAGCACCCTCCGGGACCCTTTGGACGGCTACACCTTC.

This clonotype occurred many times. This chain uses TRBV7-2 with TRBJ1-2; D not resolved. The germline V gene has CDR1 SGHTA and CDR2 FQGNSA. The V end was cut by 0 bases, the J end by 4 bases, with 12 bases between. This CDR3 spans 15 amino acids. CDR3 sequence (DNA): TGTGCCAGCAGCTTAGCGGCAGCCGAGACCTATGGCTACACCTTC. Encoded protein: CASSLAAAETYGYTF.

This clonotype was picked up a small number of times. The rearrangement joins TRBV7-9 to TRBJ1-6; D is possibly TRBD1 (6 bases). Trimming pared 6 bases from V and 7 bases from J, leaving 16 bases between. Germline CDR1 and CDR2: SEHNR and FQNEAQ (reference sequence). The CDR3 has 15 amino acids. This CDR3 is CASSRDQGQNSPLHF. CDR3 nucleotide sequence: TGTGCCAGCAGTCGGGACCAGGGGCAAAATTCACCCCTCCACTTT.

This clonotype was detected only a few times. The chain links TRBV20-1 to TRBJ1-2; unclear D gene. CDR3 length: 14 residues. Germline V lookup: CDR1 DFQATT, CDR2 SNEGSKA (reference sequence). V was cut by 0 bases and J by 2 bases, with 10 bases left in between. The CDR3 region has the DNA TGCAGTGCTAGAGAAGGCGTGGGGAACTATGGCTACACCTTC. Its protein product is CSAREGVGNYGYTF.

V usage is TRBV7-6 and J usage is TRBJ1-6, with 10 bases aligning to TRBD1. Germline loops: CDR1 SGHVS, CDR2 FNYEAQ. The CDR3 is 15 amino acids. Trimming took 5 bases from V and 8 from J; bases not matched to a gene: 6. CDR3 sequence reads: CASSPRQGADSPLHF. The CDR3 DNA reads TGTGCCAGCAGCCCCCGACAGGGGGCAGATTCACCCCTCCACTTT. Drawing the rest from reference TRBV7-6 and TRBJ1-6, the complete variable domain is GAGVSQSPRYKVTKRGQDVALRCDPISGHVSLYWYRQALGQGPEFLTYFNYEAQQDKSGLPNDRFSAERPEGSISTLTIQRTEQRDSAMYRCASSPRQGADSPLHFGNGTRLTVT.

This clonotype was detected ten times or more. This chain joins TRBV2 and TRBJ1-2; weak D call: TRBD1 (6 bases). V dropped 4 bases and J dropped 0 bases, with 9 bases sitting between them. Germline loops: CDR1 SNHLY, CDR2 FYNNEI. This CDR3 is 14 amino acids long. CDR3: CASSVGQPNYGYTF. The DNA for the CDR3 is TGTGCCAGCAGTGTGGGACAACCTAACTATGGCTACACCTTC.